This entry describes one T cell receptor (beta chain). The antigen this receptor binds is unknown. No base qualities exist here, and no much larger clone lies one base off it. V is shortened by 3 bases, J by 6 bases, and the region joining them spans 8 bases. The CDR3 contains 12 residues, cysteine and phenylalanine counted. Just CDR3 DNA is preserved here, 36 bases in frame from base 1. The germline V gene (reference sequence) provides CDR1 LGHDT and CDR2 YNNKEL. TCRbeta CDR3 regions were amplified from genomic DNA using the immunoSEQ Assay, a bias-controlled multiplex PCR. Under the source paper's analysis protocol: The number of nucleated cells in each sample was estimated by amplification of reference gene primers within the assay. To quantify the absolute abundance of each unique TCRbeta CDR3 rearrangement, sequence reads were collapsed and filtered. Productive Simpson clonality was computed per sample as the square root of Simpson's diversity index over productive rearrangements. TCRdb took over this immuneACCESS table, retaining in-frame rearrangements with V and J assigned. Such tables are incomplete; in checked studies, under half of the missing clones stem from an unresolved V gene, and the remainder is unexplained. V and J calls and clone size come straight from that table; D and trimming were deduced from the DNA. This sample comprises roughly 220,000 clones, 86% of them detected only once. 3.5% to 4.5% of the sample rests with the top ten.

In the prospective study, participants were roughly 18 to 100 years old, resided in about two dozen geographic areas of the United States, and were enrolled through a virtual design. To assign participants to cohorts, the prospective study relied on clinical history that participants themselves reported in a screening survey and a study questionnaire. Mobile phlebotomists in the prospective study collected whole blood, serum and a nasopharyngeal or oropharyngeal swab from every participant. Prospective study participants could optionally give additional blood draws and questionnaires over an approximately two-month period. Blood samples from the prospective study were shipped frozen or at room temperature prior to DNA extraction. The data were obtained in a study of blood T cell repertoires in COVID-19 (TCRdb year 2020). Study-wide context: Collaborator samples came from the United States, Italy and Spain and covered acute and convalescent phases of COVID-19. The dataset comprised deeply sampled blood TCRbeta repertoires from subjects exposed to, actively infected with, or recovered from COVID-19. A de-identified subject ID, COVID-19 status, age in years and sex were almost always included in the sample metadata. Where available, HLA class I and class II types were obtained from metadata supplied by the sample provider rather than from assay-based typing. The repertoires were made available in a free public database intended to serve as a resource for research on the immune response to SARS-CoV-2. The prospective study material was composed of cDNA or gDNA derived from T cells, B-cell-depleted T cells, or PBMCs. The samples were drawn from two sources: the first 160 participants of the ongoing ImmuneRACE study, and 1,254 subjects contributed by 6 global collaborators.

Beyond this particular receptor, the publication reports: The quantity of clinical and demographic metadata differed by source and by participant and was supplied without curation.

The chain uses TRBV3-1 (or the pseudogene TRBV3-2) and TRBJ2-5, with an unclear D gene assignment. Specimen: PBMCs or T cells enriched from blood (not recorded which). This TCR derives from a woman in her 40s with acute COVID-19. The CDR3 corresponds to CASSQQLKTQYF. The nucleotide sequence reads as follows: TGTGCCAGCAGCCAGCAACTGAAGACCCAGTACTTC.